This T cell receptor beta chain was found in a study of molecular identifiers for immune sequencing clone quantification. Whole-study results and caveats: The study reportedly detected spiked Jurkat TCR RNA from one cell among about 1 million naive cells.

On this clonotype: As yet, its antigen is unknown.

This CDR3 is built from 15 residues. V was pared by 7 bases and J by 2 bases, with 18 bases between. Germline-derived CDR1 and CDR2 are ENHRY and SYGVKD. Each CDR3 protein gets one entry after TCRdb re-called the PCR reads with MiXCR. The sample has around 470,000 distinct CDR3 sequences; roughly 25% are singletons. The source is a human donor in good health. Some libraries in this study had Jurkat cell RNA spiked in. This chain links TRBV10-3 with TRBJ2-7, with a tentative D call TRBD2 (6 bases). The sample consisted of naive CD8+ T cells from blood, with Jurkat cell RNA spiked in. Subset meaning: FACS-sorted CD8+CD4-CCR7+CD45RA+ naive T cells. CDR3: CAIKLEGTGAYEQYF. The CDR3 DNA reads TGTGCCATCAAGTTGGAGGGGACTGGGGCCTACGAGCAGTACTTC.